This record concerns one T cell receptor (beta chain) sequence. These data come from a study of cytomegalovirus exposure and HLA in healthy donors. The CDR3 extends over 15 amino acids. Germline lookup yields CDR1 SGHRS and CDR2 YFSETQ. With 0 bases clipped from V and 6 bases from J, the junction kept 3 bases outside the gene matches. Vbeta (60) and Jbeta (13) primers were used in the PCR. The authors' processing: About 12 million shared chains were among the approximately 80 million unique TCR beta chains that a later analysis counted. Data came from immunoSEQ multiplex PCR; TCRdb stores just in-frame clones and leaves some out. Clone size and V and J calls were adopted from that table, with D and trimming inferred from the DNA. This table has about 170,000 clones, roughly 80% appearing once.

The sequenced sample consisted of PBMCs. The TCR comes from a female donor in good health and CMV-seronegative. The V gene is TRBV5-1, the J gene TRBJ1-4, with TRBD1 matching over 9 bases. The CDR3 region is CASSLEGQGHEKLFF. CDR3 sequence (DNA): TGCGCCAGCAGCTTGGAAGGACAGGGGCATGAAAAACTGTTTTTT.